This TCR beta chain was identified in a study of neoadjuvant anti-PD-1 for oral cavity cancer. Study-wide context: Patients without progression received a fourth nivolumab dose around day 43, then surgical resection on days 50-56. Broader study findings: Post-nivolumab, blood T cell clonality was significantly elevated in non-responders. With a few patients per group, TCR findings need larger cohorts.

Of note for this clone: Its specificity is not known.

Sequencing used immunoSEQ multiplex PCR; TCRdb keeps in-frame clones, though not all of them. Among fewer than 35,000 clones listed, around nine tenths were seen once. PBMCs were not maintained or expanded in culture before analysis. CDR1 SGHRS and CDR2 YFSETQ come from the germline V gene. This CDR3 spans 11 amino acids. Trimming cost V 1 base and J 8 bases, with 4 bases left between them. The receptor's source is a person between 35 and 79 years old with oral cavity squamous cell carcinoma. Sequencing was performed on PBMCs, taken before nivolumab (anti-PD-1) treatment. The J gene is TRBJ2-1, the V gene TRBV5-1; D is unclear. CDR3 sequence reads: CASSLRDEQFF. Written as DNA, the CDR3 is TGCGCCAGCAGCTTGCGCGATGAGCAGTTCTTC.